This is a list of T cell receptor beta chains from one sample in a study of blood T cells in healthy people across ages. One entry per CDR3 protein results from TCRdb running MiXCR on the 5' RACE reads. The table records about 1.7 million distinct CDR3 sequences, roughly 28% of them present only once. The sample taken for sequencing was blood. These receptors originate from a woman aged 25 to 39 in good health. Each CDR3 is given with its conserved first and last residue. A D gene is named only where the DNA matches it firmly. For some rows the clone size is stated as once, few or many, or as a class when expanded; others skip it.

J gene	D gene	V gene	clone size	CDR3 DNA	CDR3 protein
TRBJ2-7	TRBD2	TRBV27	NA	TGTGCCAGCAGTTGGGGAAGCGGGGCTTACGAGCAGTACTTC	CASSWGSGAYEQYF
TRBJ2-3	TRBD2	TRBV5-1	NA	TGCGCCAGCAGAGGACTAGCGAGCACAGATACGCAGTATTTT	CASRGLASTDTQYF
TRBJ2-5	TRBD2	TRBV7-2	many	TGTGCCAGCAGCTCCTTCCTAGCGGGAGAAGAGTACTTC	CASSSFLAGEEYF
TRBJ1-1	NA	TRBV29-1	few	TGCAGCGTTGTTTGGGGCAAGTCTGAAGCTTTCTTT	CSVVWGKSEAFF
TRBJ2-7	NA	TRBV12-3/TRBV12-4	NA	TGTGCCAGCAGTTTAAAAACAGGGAACTACGAGCAGTACTTC	CASSLKTGNYEQYF
TRBJ2-1	TRBD1	TRBV29-1	many	TGCAGCGTTAAGACAGGGGGCGCGAACAATGAGCAGTTCTTC	CSVKTGGANNEQFF
TRBJ2-4	TRBD2	TRBV18	NA	TGTGCCAGCTCACCTGCTAGCGGGCAAAACATTCAGTACTTC	CASSPASGQNIQYF
TRBJ2-5	NA	TRBV5-1	many	TGCGCCAGCAGCTTGGGCCCTCGAGGGGAGACCCAGTACTTC	CASSLGPRGETQYF
TRBJ1-1	NA	TRBV5-5	NA	TGTGCCAGCAGCTTGGTCCGTCAGACCGAAGCTTTCTTT	CASSLVRQTEAFF
TRBJ2-3	NA	TRBV15	few	TGTGCCACCAGCAGAGCCGAGGGGCATACGCAGTATTTT	CATSRAEGHTQYF
TRBJ2-1	NA	TRBV24-1	NA	TGTGCCACCGGTGACCTCAACAATGAGCAGTTCTTC	CATGDLNNEQFF
TRBJ2-1	TRBD1	TRBV28	few	TGTGCCAGCAGTATACTCGGGACAGGGTATGATAATGAGCAGTTCTTC	CASSILGTGYDNEQFF
TRBJ2-1	NA	TRBV2	once	TGTGCCAGCAGTGAGACGGGCAATGAGCAGTTCTTC	CASSETGNEQFF
TRBJ2-1	NA	TRBV2	few	TGTGCCGGCAACGAGATTACGTACAATGAGCAGTTCTTC	CAGNEITYNEQFF
TRBJ1-2	NA	TRBV20-1	few	TGCAGTGCTAGTTTCCGGGAAAATGGCTACACCTTC	CSASFRENGYTF
TRBJ2-7	TRBD2	TRBV5-1	NA	TGCGCCAGCAGTCTGAGAGGCAGCGGGGGGCTTTACGAGCAGTACTTC	CASSLRGSGGLYEQYF
TRBJ2-3	NA	TRBV7-9	NA	TGTGCCAGCAGCTTAGCGCAGGTCGGGGCAGATACGCAGTATTTT	CASSLAQVGADTQYF
TRBJ2-1	NA	TRBV12-3/TRBV12-4	NA	TGTGCCAGCAGCCCCGGCCCGTATCAGGGTGAGCAGTTCTTC	CASSPGPYQGEQFF
TRBJ2-7	NA	TRBV11-2	NA	TGTGCCAGCAGCTTGCTTGACGGGACATCATACGAGCAGTACTTC	CASSLLDGTSYEQYF